This TCR beta chain was captured by sequencing in a study of blood T cell repertoires in COVID-19. Study context: T cells, B-cell-depleted T cells, or PBMCs provided the cDNA or gDNA that served as material.

Followed over time, Seattle patients had been enrolled while infection was active. The table came from immunoSEQ multiplex PCR; TCRdb's copy has only in-frame clones and leaves some out. The data show about 260,000 clones, more than 75% seen once. Trimming cost V 2 bases and J 11 bases; bases outside gene matches: 4. The CDR3 extends over 14 amino acids. Germline V CDR1 and CDR2: SGHTA, FQGNSA. The source of this sequence is a woman aged 60-75 years with COVID-19, enrolled during active disease. Sequenced sample: peripheral blood. The rearrangement uses TRBV7-2 and TRBJ1-6, with 9 bases lining up with TRBD1. The CDR3 DNA reads as TGTGCCAGCAGCTTATCGGGACAGGGAGCACCCCTCCACTTT. It is translated as CASSLSGQGAPLHF.